The clone carrying this T cell receptor (beta chain) was seen repeatedly, ten times or more. The sample comes from a study of early T cells in non-severe SARS-CoV-2 infection. With V trimmed by 7 bases and J by 6 bases, 12 bases remained unmatched. The CDR3 has 15 residues. CDR1 LNHDA and CDR2 SQIVND come from the germline V gene (reference sequence). TCRdb reanalysed the 5' RACE reads using MiXCR and keeps one entry per CDR3 protein. The sample lists 70,000 to 75,000 distinct CDR3 sequences, more than 10% occurring once. The sample comprised whole blood. The rearrangement uses TRBV19 and TRBJ1-5; 7 nucleotides line up with TRBD1. The sequence derives from an adult who was a healthcare worker with PCR-confirmed SARS-CoV-2 infection or an uninfected control (not recorded which). The CDR3 DNA is TGTGCCAGTAAGGCCGGTCCAGGGGGGAGTCAGCCCCAGCATTTT. It codes for CASKAGPGGSQPQHF.